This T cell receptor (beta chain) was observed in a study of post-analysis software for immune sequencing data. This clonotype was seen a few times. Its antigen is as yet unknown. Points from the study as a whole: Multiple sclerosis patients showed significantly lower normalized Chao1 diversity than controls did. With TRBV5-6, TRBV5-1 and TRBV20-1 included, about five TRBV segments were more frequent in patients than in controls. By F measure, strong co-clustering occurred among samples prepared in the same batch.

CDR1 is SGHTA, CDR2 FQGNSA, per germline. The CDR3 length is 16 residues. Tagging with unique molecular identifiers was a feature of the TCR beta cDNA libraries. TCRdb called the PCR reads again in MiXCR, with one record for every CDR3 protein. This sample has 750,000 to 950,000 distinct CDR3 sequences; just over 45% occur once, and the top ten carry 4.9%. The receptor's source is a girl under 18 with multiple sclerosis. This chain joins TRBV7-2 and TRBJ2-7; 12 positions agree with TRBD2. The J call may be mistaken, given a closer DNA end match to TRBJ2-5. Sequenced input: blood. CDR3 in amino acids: CASSLSLAGGQGTQYF. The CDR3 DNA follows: TGTGCCAGCAGCTTAAGCCTAGCGGGAGGGCAGGGGACCCAGTACTTC.